The rows below give T cell receptor beta chains drawn from one sample of a study of cytomegalovirus exposure and HLA in healthy donors. The repertoire was sequenced with immunoSEQ multiplex PCR; TCRdb's copy has only in-frame clones and lacks some. Of about 120,000 clones in the sample, approximately 81% were seen once. Sequencing was carried out using PBMCs. All receptors derive from a woman under 40 in good health and CMV-seronegative. Each CDR3 is given with its conserved first and last residue. Fields, in order: V gene, clone size, CDR3 length, D gene, J gene, CDR3 DNA, CDR3 protein. D genes are given only for firm matches. The size entry is marked missing in some rows and otherwise reads once, few, many or a size class.

TRBV27	-	18	TRBD2	TRBJ2-1	TGTGCCAGCAGTTTGGGTCTAGCGGGGGGTCGCTCCTACAATGAGCAGTTCTTC	CASSLGLAGGRSYNEQFF
TRBV6-5	medium-sized	14	TRBD1	TRBJ1-6	TGTGCCACTACGACAGGGGGCAAGAATTCACCCCTCCACTTT	CATTTGGKNSPLHF
TRBV18	-	14	TRBD2	TRBJ2-7	TGTGCCAGCTCACCCGGCGGGGGGGCCCACGAGCAGTACTTC	CASSPGGGAHEQYF
TRBV2	few	14	TRBD1	TRBJ2-2	TGTGCCAGCAGCACAACAGGGGGCCCCGGGGAGCTGTTTTTT	CASSTTGGPGELFF
TRBV5-1	-	17	TRBD2	TRBJ2-5	TGCGCCAGCAGCTTGGCCAGGTCGACCGGGGGGCAAGAGACCCAGTACTTC	CASSLARSTGGQETQYF
TRBV6-5	-	15	TRBD1	TRBJ2-2	TGTGCCAGCAGCCTCGACAGGGATCACACCGGGGAGCTGTTTTTT	CASSLDRDHTGELFF
TRBV6-1	-	14	TRBD1	TRBJ1-6	TGTGCCAGCGTAGACAGGGACTATAATTCACCCCTCCACTTT	CASVDRDYNSPLHF
TRBV7-2	-	13	-	TRBJ2-4	TGTGCCAGCAGCCGAGCAGCCAAAAACATTCAGTACTTC	CASSRAAKNIQYF
TRBV6-6	-	14	-	TRBJ1-1	TGTGCCAGCAGTAAATACCGGGAAGCCACTGAAGCTTTCTTT	CASSKYREATEAFF
TRBV4-3	-	15	-	TRBJ1-4	TGCGCCAGCAGCCAAGACGGGACAACTAATGAAAAACTGTTTTTT	CASSQDGTTNEKLFF
TRBV6-4	-	16	TRBD1	TRBJ2-2	TGTGCCAGCAGTGGGGAACAGGGGGCTGACACCGGGGAGCTGTTTTTT	CASSGEQGADTGELFF
TRBV7-2	-	13	-	TRBJ1-5	TGTGCCAGCAGCTTAGGCATGGGCCAGCCCCAGCATTTT	CASSLGMGQPQHF
TRBV2	-	15	-	TRBJ1-2	TGTGCCAGCAGTGAATACGGGGGGCTAGGCTATGGCTACACCTTC	CASSEYGGLGYGYTF
TRBV27	-	13	TRBD1	TRBJ1-4	TGTGCCAGCAGTTTACCGACAGGGGGAAAACTGTTTTTT	CASSLPTGGKLFF
TRBV9	once	15	-	TRBJ2-3	TGTGCCAGCAGCGACGGCGGGGCAGGCACAGATACGCAGTATTTT	CASSDGGAGTDTQYF
TRBV30	-	13	TRBD1	TRBJ1-2	TGTGCCTGGACTGGACAGGGATATAGTGGCTACACCTTC	CAWTGQGYSGYTF
TRBV4-1	-	15	TRBD1	TRBJ1-2	TGCGCCAGCAGCCAAAACAGGGGGATCAACTATGGCTACACCTTC	CASSQNRGINYGYTF
TRBV21-1	-	15	-	TRBJ1-1	TGTGCCAGCAGCAAAAATCGGTCGAGGAACACTGAAGCTTTCTTT	CASSKNRSRNTEAFF
TRBV9	-	15	TRBD2	TRBJ2-3	TGTGCCAGCAGCGTAGCGGGGGGGCTCACAGATACGCAGTATTTT	CASSVAGGLTDTQYF
TRBV19	-	15	-	TRBJ1-5	TGTGCCAGTACTCCTCAGGGATTGAGCAATCAGCCCCAGCATTTT	CASTPQGLSNQPQHF
TRBV7-9	-	16	-	TRBJ2-7	TGTGCCAGCAGCTTAATTGGTGCGGTCTACTCCTACGAGCAGTACTTC	CASSLIGAVYSYEQYF
TRBV27	once	15	-	TRBJ1-2	TGTGCCAGCAGTTGGAACGGGGAGGGGGGCTATGGCTACACCTTC	CASSWNGEGGYGYTF
TRBV6-5	-	16	TRBD2	TRBJ2-2	TGTGCCAGCAGTTTCGGACTAGCGGGGGGTCCCGGGGAGCTGTTTTTT	CASSFGLAGGPGELFF
TRBV6-5	-	15	-	TRBJ2-5	TGTGCCAGCAGTTCCTTCCCTCGGAGGGGAGAGACCCAGTACTTC	CASSSFPRRGETQYF
TRBV4-2	-	17	TRBD1	TRBJ2-6	TGTGCCAGCAGACCGACAGGGGCGGCGCCCGGGGCCAACGTCCTGACTTTC	CASRPTGAAPGANVLTF
TRBV25-1	-	11	-	TRBJ2-7	TGTGCCAGCCAGGCAATATACGAGCAGTACTTC	CASQAIYEQYF
TRBV18	medium-sized	15	TRBD1	TRBJ1-1	TGTGCCAGCTCACCATGGACAGGGAGGGACACTGAAGCTTTCTTT	CASSPWTGRDTEAFF
TRBV6-5	-	14	TRBD1	TRBJ1-1	TGTGCCAGCAGGGGGGGACAGGATTGGACTGAAGCTTTCTTT	CASRGGQDWTEAFF
TRBV5-1	few	11	-	TRBJ2-5	TGCGCCAGCAGCTTCCAGGAGACCCAGTACTTC	CASSFQETQYF
TRBV9	-	13	TRBD1	TRBJ1-2	TGTGCCAGCAGCGTAGGCAGGGGGGATGGCTACACCTTC	CASSVGRGDGYTF
TRBV7-2	-	13	-	TRBJ2-7	TGTGCCAGCAGCTTAGGGGAGCGCTACGAGCAGTACTTC	CASSLGERYEQYF
TRBV12-5	-	15	TRBD2	TRBJ2-2	TGTGCTAGTGGTTTAACGGGGGGGAACACCGGGGAGCTGTTTTTT	CASGLTGGNTGELFF
TRBV6-5	-	15	-	TRBJ2-1	TGTGCCAGCAGTTACGGAGATGCACACGCCAATGAGCAGTTCTTC	CASSYGDAHANEQFF
TRBV6-1	-	14	-	TRBJ2-5	TGTGCCAGCAGTGACGCCCACCCTAGGGAGACCCAGTACTTC	CASSDAHPRETQYF
TRBV10-2	-	18	-	TRBJ1-2	TGCGCCAGCAGTGAGTCGGGCAGGGGCCGAATTTCCCCCTATGGCTACACCTTC	CASSESGRGRISPYGYTF
TRBV19	-	15	-	TRBJ2-1	TGTGCCAGTAGTCTCGAGTTAAGCTCCTACAATGAGCAGTTCTTC	CASSLELSSYNEQFF
TRBV11-2	-	17	TRBD2	TRBJ2-3	TGTGCCAGCAGCAGATGGGTAGCGGGGGTTTCCACAGATACGCAGTATTTT	CASSRWVAGVSTDTQYF